The 2 T cell receptor beta chains listed next were all sequenced from one sample in a study of identical twins. Via MiXCR, TCRdb re-called the 5' RACE reads, giving one row per CDR3 protein. The profile shows about 280,000 distinct CDR3 sequences, about 8.3% of them singletons. This same sample was also part of a study on yellow fever vaccine responses in identical twins.

Sequencing was carried out using memory (CD45RO+) T cells sorted from blood. These receptors were collected from a woman aged 18-29 years in good health.

This clonotype was counted at least ten times. The genes are TRBV14 and TRBJ2-1; TRBD2 agrees at 7 bases. Germline V CDR1 and CDR2: SGHDN, FVKESK. The V segment lost 2 bases and the J segment 7 bases; nucleotides outside the gene matches: 5. This CDR3 region has 14 residues. CDR3 residues: CASSQSGATNEQFF. The CDR3 nucleotides are TGTGCCAGCAGCCAAAGCGGGGCAACGAATGAGCAGTTCTTC.

This clonotype occurred a few times. J is TRBJ1-2 and V is TRBV7-9; the D gene is possibly TRBD1 (6 bases). Germline assignment: CDR1 SEHNR and CDR2 FQNEAQ (reference sequence). The ends were cut back, 5 bases at V and 0 bases at J, with 10 bases in the middle. The CDR3 extends over 14 amino acids. This CDR3 is CASSQQGSNYGYTF. In DNA form, the CDR3 reads TGTGCCAGCAGCCAACAGGGTTCTAACTATGGCTACACCTTC.